This entry lists 12 T cell receptor beta chains sequenced from one sample in a study of T-cell memory formation after mild COVID-19. TCRdb independently ran MiXCR on the 5' RACE reads; one entry per CDR3 protein. The sample comprises around 310,000 distinct CDR3 sequences, 20% to 25% of which are singletons, and 21% rests with the top ten. The sample taken for sequencing was PBMCs or a T cell subset sorted from them (not recorded which). The source of these receptors is a man younger than 35 who had mild COVID-19 (a few samples of this study predate the infection). Cell type and time point are not known.

The table lists this clonotype with a few counts. This sequence joins TRBV7-3 and TRBJ2-1; TRBD2 aligns across 7 bases. CDR3 length equals 15 residues. Germline V CDR1 and CDR2: SGHTA, FQGTGA. Unmatched junction bases numbered 5, after V lost 2 bases and J lost 4 bases. CDR3 nucleotide sequence: TGTGCCAGCAGCTTACAAGGCGGGGGATACAATGAGCAGTTCTTC. This codes for CASSLQGGGYNEQFF.

This rearrangement joins TRBV7-9 to TRBJ2-3; 9 positions match TRBD1. CDR3 length equals 16 residues. In germline, CDR1 is SEHNR, CDR2 FQNEAQ (reference sequence). V gave up 7 bases and J gave up 4 bases; unmatched junction bases: 12. In nucleotides, the CDR3 is TGTGCCAGCACCTCTAAGGACAGGGGAACGGCAGATACGCAGTATTTT. This encodes CASTSKDRGTADTQYF.

This rearrangement joins TRBV5-1 to TRBJ2-5; D possibly corresponds to TRBD2 (7 bases). From germline, CDR1 is SGHRS and CDR2 YFSETQ. The length of the CDR3 is 13 residues. V was clipped by 6 bases and J by 3 bases, with 12 bases between them. This CDR3 reads CASKRGGEETQYF. CDR3 nucleotide sequence: TGCGCCAGCAAGAGGGGGGGGGAAGAGACCCAGTACTTC.

Ten or more counts support this clonotype. V usage is TRBV5-1 and J usage is TRBJ2-2; weak D call: TRBD1 (6 bases). V lost 5 bases to trimming and J lost 0 bases, with 11 bases between them. Germline-derived CDR1 and CDR2 are SGHRS and YFSETQ. The CDR3 runs 15 residues. CDR3 bases: TGCGCCAGCAGGTACAGGACAGCGAACACCGGGGAGCTGTTTTTT. Translation gives CASRYRTANTGELFF.

CDR3 sequence reads: CASSEDRGDEAFF. In nucleotides, the CDR3 is TGCGCCAGCAGCGAGGACCGGGGCGATGAAGCTTTCTTT. This sequence joins TRBV5-1 and TRBJ1-1, with a possible D match to TRBD1 (5 bases). Germline V CDR1 and CDR2: SGHRS, YFSETQ. Trimming cost V 4 bases and J 7 bases, with 14 bases left between them. The CDR3 has 13 amino acids.

This clonotype occurred once. J is TRBJ2-2 and V is TRBV30; D not resolved. The germline V gene has CDR1 GTSNPN and CDR2 SVGIG (reference sequence). The CDR3 is made up of 15 amino acids. V was clipped by 0 bases and J by 4 bases, with 12 bases between them. Here the CDR3 reads CAWSVAPGVTGELFF. In DNA, the CDR3 is TGTGCCTGGAGTGTAGCCCCCGGAGTCACCGGGGAGCTGTTTTTT.

V gene TRBV5-1 combines with J gene TRBJ2-7; TRBD2 agrees at 12 bases. The CDR3 contains 15 residues. The germline gives CDR1 SGHRS, CDR2 YFSETQ. V was clipped by 3 bases and J by 4 bases; unmatched bases: 5. CDR3 sequence: CASSSGLAGMYEQYF. CDR3 nucleotides: TGCGCCAGCAGCTCCGGACTAGCGGGAATGTACGAGCAGTACTTC. The full variable domain, completed using reference TRBV5-1 and TRBJ2-7, is KAGVTQTPRYLIKTRGQQVTLSCSPISGHRSVSWYQQTPGQGLQFLFEYFSETQRNKGNFPGRFSGRQFSNSRSEMNVSTLELGDSALYLCASSSGLAGMYEQYFGPGTRLTVT.

The chain is built from TRBV19 and TRBJ2-7, with 9 bases identical to TRBD1. Looked up from germline, CDR1 is LNHDA and CDR2 is SQIVND (reference sequence). The junction had 8 bases not matched to a gene; V was cut back by 6 bases and J by 5 bases. The CDR3 spans 14 residues. CDR3 nucleotide sequence: TGTGCCAGTAGCTCGGGACAGGGCACAAACGAGCAGTACTTC. It specifies CASSSGQGTNEQYF.

This clonotype appeared a few times. The rearrangement uses TRBV4-3 and TRBJ1-1, with TRBD1 matching 7 bases. Trimming at V came to 1 base and at J to 1 base, leaving 3 bases not matched to a gene. Germline CDR1 LGHNA, CDR2 YSLEER. The CDR3 runs 15 residues. The CDR3 spells CASSQVGTANTEAFF. CDR3 nucleotide sequence: TGCGCCAGCAGCCAAGTAGGGACAGCGAACACTGAAGCTTTCTTT.

The V call is TRBV6-6, the J call TRBJ1-2; possibly TRBD1 for D (5 bases). This CDR3 region has 14 residues. Germline CDR1 MNHNY, CDR2 SVGAGI (reference sequence). The V and J ends lost 2 bases and 5 bases respectively, with 12 bases between them. This chain's CDR3 is CASSYDSAGYGYTF. DNA of the CDR3: TGTGCCAGCAGTTACGACAGTGCCGGGTATGGCTACACCTTC.

J is TRBJ1-5 and V is TRBV5-1; tentative D call: TRBD1 (6 bases). Germline-derived CDR1 and CDR2 are SGHRS and YFSETQ. V was pared by 1 base and J by 2 bases, with 13 bases between. The CDR3 runs to 16 residues. As DNA, the CDR3 is TGCGCCAGCAGCTTGAAAAAAAGGGGGGGCAATCAGCCCCAGCATTTT. Amino acid sequence: CASSLKKRGGNQPQHF.

In this sample, this clonotype turned up a few times. The V call is TRBV3-1, the J call TRBJ2-2; D call uncertain. This CDR3 is built from 13 residues. Germline lookup yields CDR1 LGHDT and CDR2 YNNKEL (reference sequence). V was trimmed by 1 base and J by 6 bases, leaving 6 bases between them. Here the CDR3 reads CASSQGVPGELFF. In DNA form, the CDR3 reads TGTGCCAGCAGCCAAGGAGTTCCCGGGGAGCTGTTTTTT.